These T cell receptor beta chains were read from a single sample in a study of monozygotic twins with inflammatory bowel disease. One entry per CDR3 protein, without DNA, is what TCRdb gives after re-calling the 5' RACE reads. The sample's table shows 350,000 to 400,000 distinct CDR3 sequences. The sample comprised blood. The receptors derive from a human donor with ulcerative colitis or Crohn's disease, or a healthy co-twin of an affected twin (not recorded which). CDR3s include the opening cysteine and the closing phenylalanine or tryptophan.

TRBJ1-6	TRBV7-3	CASSPDRSSPLHF
TRBJ2-5	TRBV29-1	CSVAGQRETQYF
TRBJ2-7	TRBV7-2	CASSTGVAGGPYEQYF
TRBJ2-1	TRBV5-1	CASSLPKTSGGDNEQFF
TRBJ1-6	TRBV7-3	CASSLRSGENSPLHF
TRBJ2-7	TRBV13	CASSLMGGGPSYEQYF
TRBJ2-7	TRBV29-1	CSVDSRADEQYF
TRBJ2-1	TRBV5-1	CASSLPGLNNEQFF
TRBJ1-5	TRBV5-8	CASSLEQGLGNQPQHF
TRBJ2-3	TRBV18	CASSLGGSTDTQNF
TRBJ1-2	TRBV6-5	CASSYSGDRLYGYTF
TRBJ1-4	TRBV29-1	CSVGGAGEKLFF
TRBJ2-7	TRBV4-3	CASSQGGRAYEQYF
TRBJ2-3	TRBV20-1	CSARWGGNRNTQYF
TRBJ1-6	TRBV5-4	CASRGWGQLDSPLHF
TRBJ2-3	TRBV4-3	CASSQEPPDTSTDTQYF
TRBJ1-4	TRBV5-1	CASSIGTGEEKLFF
TRBJ2-1	TRBV20-1	CSARAGTAYNEQFF
TRBJ1-1	TRBV5-1	CASSSTGQAPGAFF
TRBJ2-7	TRBV27	CASSFVKETYEQYF
TRBJ1-5	TRBV5-1	CASSLGPGGAGNQPQHF
TRBJ2-1	TRBV20-1	CSVGVPPEGQFF
TRBJ2-7	TRBV19	CASSIKGNEQYF
TRBJ2-1	TRBV4-2	CASSTRDRVYEQFF
TRBJ2-5	TRBV6-5	CASSFSSGGEQTQYF
TRBJ2-3	TRBV6-1	CASMVSSTDTQYF
TRBJ2-7	TRBV9	CASSAFPTRTDAYEQYF
TRBJ2-5	TRBV11-1	CASSLGQSAVFVTETQYF
TRBJ2-1	TRBV20-1	CSAPQRNSYNEQFF
TRBJ2-5	TRBV5-1	CASSLEGARETQYF
TRBJ1-6	TRBV11-1	CASSFDYRADNSPLHF
TRBJ1-5	TRBV19	CASIRQGAGDQPQHF
TRBJ2-7	TRBV5-6	CASSPLLQGWPYEQYF
TRBJ2-1	TRBV7-8	CASSFLGQGSYNEQFF
TRBJ2-3	TRBV20-1	CSASPFTSGGDTQYF
TRBJ2-1	TRBV16	CASSPSRLTRSSYNEQFF
TRBJ2-1	TRBV10-3	CAISELAGVSYNEQFF
TRBJ2-7	TRBV27	CASSLGPLRYEQYF
TRBJ2-1	TRBV5-1	CASSVVAGGDNSYNEQFF
TRBJ2-1	TRBV5-1	CASSSAPMGGSYNEQFF